The clone carrying this T cell receptor beta chain came up many times. The antigen is undetermined. TCR beta CDR3 regions were amplified from RNA. Primed by the HTBI set, a first-round RT-PCR was run on the TCR CDR3. TCRdb re-derived calls from the multiplex PCR reads in MiXCR, one entry per CDR3 protein. This sample has around 300,000 distinct CDR3 sequences, with roughly 15% found just once. The entry originates in a study of T cells in Graves' hyperthyroidism and ophthalmopathy. Study background: Peripheral blood samples were taken at initial diagnosis, prior to any treatment. Points from the study as a whole: Among clonotypes expanded in thyroid above 0.001, most were also found in blood.

This CDR3 region has 12 residues. The V end was cut by 6 bases, the J end by 7 bases, with 10 bases between. Diagnosis of hyperthyroidism was new in patients aged 18 to 65, and its duration was under 2 months. The source material was blood. The chain joins TRBV12-3 or TRBV12-4 to TRBJ2-1; D ambiguous. This receptor was taken from a woman aged 25-40 years with Graves' hyperthyroidism that later progressed to Graves' ophthalmopathy. The CDR3 sequence: CASSRQANEQFF. For the CDR3, the DNA is TGTGCCAGCAGCCGTCAGGCGAATGAGCAGTTCTTC.